What follows describes a single TCR beta chain. What it binds is not known. This record belongs to a study of OX40 agonist ivuxolimab in advanced cancers. Trimming cost V 6 bases and J 5 bases, with 13 bases left between them. This CDR3 has 14 amino acids. Germline V lookup: CDR1 MDHEN, CDR2 SYDVKM. TCRdb keeps only in-frame clones here, not all; method: immunoSEQ multiplex PCR. Found here are 28,000 or so clones, approximately 86% of them singletons; the top ten hold 15% to 25%. General study findings and limits: By week 6 at 0.1 to 3.0 mg/kg, blood CD4+ and CD8+ T cells had expanded clonally.

The chain has TRBV28 and TRBJ2-2; D is undetermined. Here the sequenced sample was CD4+ or CD8+ T cells sorted from blood, taken in a trial of the OX40 agonist ivuxolimab. The source is an adult with an advanced solid tumor such as melanoma, head and neck, liver or kidney cancer. The CDR3 nucleotides are TGTGCCAGCAGCCGGGTCCATGAGACCGGGGAGCTGTTTTTT. Its protein product is CASSRVHETGELFF. Full variable domain (rest looked up from reference TRBV28 and TRBJ2-2): DVKVTQSSRYLVKRTGEKVFLECVQDMDHENMFWYRQDPGLGLRLIYFSYDVKMKEKGDIPEGYSVSREKKERFSLILESASTNQTSMYLCASSRVHETGELFFGEGSRLTVL.